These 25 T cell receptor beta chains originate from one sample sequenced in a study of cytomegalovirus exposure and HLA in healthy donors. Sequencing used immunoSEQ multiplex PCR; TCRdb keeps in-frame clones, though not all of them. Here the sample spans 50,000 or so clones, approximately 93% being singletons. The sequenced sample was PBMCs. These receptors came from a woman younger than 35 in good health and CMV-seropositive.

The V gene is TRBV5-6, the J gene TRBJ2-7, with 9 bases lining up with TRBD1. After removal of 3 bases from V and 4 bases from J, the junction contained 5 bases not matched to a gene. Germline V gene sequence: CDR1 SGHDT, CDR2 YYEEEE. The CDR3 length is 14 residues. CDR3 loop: CASSSGTGRYEQYF. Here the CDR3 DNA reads TGTGCCAGCAGCTCCGGGACAGGGCGGTACGAGCAGTACTTC. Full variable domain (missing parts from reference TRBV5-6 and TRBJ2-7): DAGVTQSPTHLIKTRGQQVTLRCSPKSGHDTVSWYQQALGQGPQFIFQYYEEEERQRGNFPDRFSGHQFPNYSSELNVNALLLGDSALYLCASSSGTGRYEQYFGPGTRLTVT.

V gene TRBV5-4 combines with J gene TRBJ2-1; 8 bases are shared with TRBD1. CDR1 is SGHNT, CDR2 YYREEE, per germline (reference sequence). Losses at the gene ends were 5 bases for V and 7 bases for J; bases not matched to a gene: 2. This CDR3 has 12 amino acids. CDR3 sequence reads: CASSRQGNEQFF. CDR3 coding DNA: TGTGCCAGCAGTCGACAGGGGAATGAGCAGTTCTTC.

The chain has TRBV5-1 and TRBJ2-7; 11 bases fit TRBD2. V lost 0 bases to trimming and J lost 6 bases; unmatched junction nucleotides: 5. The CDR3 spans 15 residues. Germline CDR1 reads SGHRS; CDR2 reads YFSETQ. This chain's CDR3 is CASSLGTSGSTEQYF. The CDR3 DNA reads TGCGCCAGCAGCTTGGGTACTAGCGGGAGCACCGAGCAGTACTTC.

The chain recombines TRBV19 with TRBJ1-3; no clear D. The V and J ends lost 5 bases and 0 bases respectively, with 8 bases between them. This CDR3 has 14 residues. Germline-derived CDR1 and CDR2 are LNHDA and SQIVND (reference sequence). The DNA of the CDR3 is TGTGCCAGTAGTCGCCCCGGCTCTGGAAACACCATATATTTT. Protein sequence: CASSRPGSGNTIYF.

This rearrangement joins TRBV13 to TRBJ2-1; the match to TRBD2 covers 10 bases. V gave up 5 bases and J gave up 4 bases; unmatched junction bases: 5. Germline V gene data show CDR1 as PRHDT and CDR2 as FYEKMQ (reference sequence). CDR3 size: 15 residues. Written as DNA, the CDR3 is TGTGCCAGCAGCGGAGGACTAGCGGCGTACAATGAGCAGTTCTTC. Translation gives CASSGGLAAYNEQFF.

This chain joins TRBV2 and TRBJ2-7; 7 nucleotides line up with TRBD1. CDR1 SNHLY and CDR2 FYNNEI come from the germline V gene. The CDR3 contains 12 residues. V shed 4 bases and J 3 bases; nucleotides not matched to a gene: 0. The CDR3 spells CASSGDSYEQYF. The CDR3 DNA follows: TGTGCCAGCAGTGGGGACAGCTACGAGCAGTACTTC.

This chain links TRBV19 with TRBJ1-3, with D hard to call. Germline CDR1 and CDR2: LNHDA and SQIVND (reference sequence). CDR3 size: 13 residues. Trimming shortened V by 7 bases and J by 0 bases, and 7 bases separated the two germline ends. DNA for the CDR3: TGTGCCAGTATGGGGAGCTCTGGAAACACCATATATTTT. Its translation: CASMGSSGNTIYF.

CDR3 region: CASSLYRGENQPQHF. CDR3 in DNA: TGTGCCAGCAGTTTATACAGGGGGGAGAATCAGCCCCAGCATTTT. V and J are TRBV28 and TRBJ1-5; 8 bases match TRBD1. J was trimmed by 4 bases and V by 1 base; bases with no gene match: 3. The germline CDR1 and CDR2 sequences are MDHEN and SYDVKM. This CDR3 spans 15 amino acids.

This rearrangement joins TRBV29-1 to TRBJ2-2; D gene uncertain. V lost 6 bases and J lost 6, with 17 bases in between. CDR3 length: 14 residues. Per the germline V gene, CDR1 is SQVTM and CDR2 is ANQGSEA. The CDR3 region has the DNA TGCAGCGTCCAAAGACACAACCCTGCCGGGGAGCTGTTTTTT. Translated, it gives CSVQRHNPAGELFF.

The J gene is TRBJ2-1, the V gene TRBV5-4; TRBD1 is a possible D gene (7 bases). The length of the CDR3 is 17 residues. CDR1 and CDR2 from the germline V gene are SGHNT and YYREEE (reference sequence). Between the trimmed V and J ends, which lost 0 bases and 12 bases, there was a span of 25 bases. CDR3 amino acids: CASSLVRGELSGMRQFF. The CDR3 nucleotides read TGTGCCAGCAGCTTGGTCAGGGGGGAGCTCTCGGGGATGCGGCAGTTCTTC.

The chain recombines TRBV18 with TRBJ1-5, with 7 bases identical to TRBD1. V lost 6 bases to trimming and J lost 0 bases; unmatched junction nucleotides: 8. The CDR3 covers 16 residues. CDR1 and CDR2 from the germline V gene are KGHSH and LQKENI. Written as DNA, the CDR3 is TGTGCCAGCTCTTCCCGGGACAGCAATAGCAATCAGCCCCAGCATTTT. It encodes CASSSRDSNSNQPQHF.

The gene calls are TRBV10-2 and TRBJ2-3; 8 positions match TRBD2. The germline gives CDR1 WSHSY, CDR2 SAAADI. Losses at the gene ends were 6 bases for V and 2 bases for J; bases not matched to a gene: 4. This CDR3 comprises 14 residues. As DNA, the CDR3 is TGCGCCAGCAGACTAGCGGAGGCCACAGATACGCAGTATTTT. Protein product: CASRLAEATDTQYF.

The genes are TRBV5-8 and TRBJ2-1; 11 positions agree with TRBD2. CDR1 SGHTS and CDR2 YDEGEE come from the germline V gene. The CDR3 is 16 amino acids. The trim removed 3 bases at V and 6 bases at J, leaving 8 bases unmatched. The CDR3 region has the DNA TGTGCCAGCAGCTCCGGGATACTAGCGGGAGCCAATGAGCAGTTCTTC. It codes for CASSSGILAGANEQFF.

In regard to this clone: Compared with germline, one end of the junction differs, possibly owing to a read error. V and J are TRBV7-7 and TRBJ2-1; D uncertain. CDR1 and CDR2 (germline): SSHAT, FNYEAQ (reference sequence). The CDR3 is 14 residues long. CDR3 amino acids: CASSGPGLYNEQFF. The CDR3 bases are TGTGCTAGCAGTGGGCCAGGCCTCTACAATGAGCAGTTCTTC.

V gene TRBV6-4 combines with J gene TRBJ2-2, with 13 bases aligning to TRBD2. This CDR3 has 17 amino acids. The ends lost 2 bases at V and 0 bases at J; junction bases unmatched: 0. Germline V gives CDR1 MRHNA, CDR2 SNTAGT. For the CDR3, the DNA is TGTGCCAGCAGTGACGGGACTAGCGGGGCGAACACCGGGGAGCTGTTTTTT. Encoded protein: CASSDGTSGANTGELFF.

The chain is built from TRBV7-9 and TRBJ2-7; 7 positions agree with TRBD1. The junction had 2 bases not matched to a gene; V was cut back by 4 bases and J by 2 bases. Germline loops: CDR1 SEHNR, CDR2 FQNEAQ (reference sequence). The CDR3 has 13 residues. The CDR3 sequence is CASSYDRAYEQYF. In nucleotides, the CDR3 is TGTGCCAGCAGCTACGACAGGGCCTACGAGCAGTACTTC.

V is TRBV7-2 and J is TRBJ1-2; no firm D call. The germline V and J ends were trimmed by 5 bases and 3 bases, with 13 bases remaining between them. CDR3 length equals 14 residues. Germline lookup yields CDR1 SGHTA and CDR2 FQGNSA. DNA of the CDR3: TGTGCCAGCAGCCCGACCGGTGACTACTATGGCTACACCTTC. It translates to CASSPTGDYYGYTF.

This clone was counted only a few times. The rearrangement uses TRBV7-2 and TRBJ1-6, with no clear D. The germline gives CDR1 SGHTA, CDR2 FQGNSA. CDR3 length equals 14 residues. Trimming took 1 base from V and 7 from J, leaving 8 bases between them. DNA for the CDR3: TGTGCCAGCAGCTTAGAGAGAGTAAATTCACCCCTCCACTTT. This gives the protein CASSLERVNSPLHF.

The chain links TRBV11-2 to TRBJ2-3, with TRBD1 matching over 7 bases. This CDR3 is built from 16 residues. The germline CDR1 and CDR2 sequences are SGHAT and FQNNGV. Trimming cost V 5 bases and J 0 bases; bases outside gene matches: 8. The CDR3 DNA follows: TGTGCCAGCAGCCCTTGGGGACAGCTCAGCACAGATACGCAGTATTTT. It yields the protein CASSPWGQLSTDTQYF. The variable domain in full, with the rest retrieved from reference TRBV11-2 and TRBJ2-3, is EAGVAQSPRYKIIEKRQSVAFWCNPISGHATLYWYQQILGQGPKLLIQFQNNGVVDDSQLPKDRFSAERLKGVDSTLKIQPAKLEDSAVYLCASSPWGQLSTDTQYFGPGTRLTVL.

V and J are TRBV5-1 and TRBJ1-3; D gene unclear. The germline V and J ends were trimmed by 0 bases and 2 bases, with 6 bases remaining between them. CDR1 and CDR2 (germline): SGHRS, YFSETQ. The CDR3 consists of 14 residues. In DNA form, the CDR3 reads TGCGCCAGCAGCTTGGGTGCAGCTGGAAACACCATATATTTT. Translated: CASSLGAAGNTIYF.

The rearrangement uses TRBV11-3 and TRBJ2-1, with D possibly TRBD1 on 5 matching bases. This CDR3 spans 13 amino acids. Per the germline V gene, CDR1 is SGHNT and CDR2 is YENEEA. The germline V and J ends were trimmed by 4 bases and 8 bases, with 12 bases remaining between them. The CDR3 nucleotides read TGTGCCAGCAGCTCCACAGGAATGGATGAGCAGTTCTTC. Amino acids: CASSSTGMDEQFF.

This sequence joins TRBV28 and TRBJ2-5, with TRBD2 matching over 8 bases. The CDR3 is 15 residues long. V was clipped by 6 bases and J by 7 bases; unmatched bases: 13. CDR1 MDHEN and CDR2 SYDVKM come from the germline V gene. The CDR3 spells CASSYSGVGTMTQYF. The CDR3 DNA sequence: TGTGCCAGCAGCTATAGCGGGGTGGGGACCATGACCCAGTACTTC.

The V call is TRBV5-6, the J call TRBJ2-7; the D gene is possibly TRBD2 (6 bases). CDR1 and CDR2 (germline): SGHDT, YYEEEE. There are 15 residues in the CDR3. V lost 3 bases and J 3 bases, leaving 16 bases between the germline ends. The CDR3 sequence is CASSWARGLHYEQYF. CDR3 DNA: TGTGCCAGCAGCTGGGCTCGGGGACTTCACTACGAGCAGTACTTC. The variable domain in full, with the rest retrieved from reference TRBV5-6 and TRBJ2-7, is DAGVTQSPTHLIKTRGQQVTLRCSPKSGHDTVSWYQQALGQGPQFIFQYYEEEERQRGNFPDRFSGHQFPNYSSELNVNALLLGDSALYLCASSWARGLHYEQYFGPGTRLTVT.

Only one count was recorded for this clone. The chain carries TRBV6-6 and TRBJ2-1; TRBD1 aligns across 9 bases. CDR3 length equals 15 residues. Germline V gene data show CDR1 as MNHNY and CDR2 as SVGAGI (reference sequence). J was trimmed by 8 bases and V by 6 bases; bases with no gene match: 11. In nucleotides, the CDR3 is TGTGCCAGCAGCCACCGGGACAGGGTATTCTATGAGCAGTTCTTC. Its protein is CASSHRDRVFYEQFF.

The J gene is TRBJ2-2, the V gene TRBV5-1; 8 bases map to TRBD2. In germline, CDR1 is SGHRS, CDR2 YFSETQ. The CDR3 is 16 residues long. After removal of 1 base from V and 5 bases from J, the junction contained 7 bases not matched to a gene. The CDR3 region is CASSLTAGVGTGELFF. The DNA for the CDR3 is TGCGCCAGCAGCTTGACAGCGGGAGTAGGAACCGGGGAGCTGTTTTTT.